The 22 T cell receptor beta chains presented below share a single source sample, sequenced in a study of blood T cell repertoires in COVID-19. Sequencing used immunoSEQ multiplex PCR; TCRdb keeps in-frame clones, though not all of them. The sample records about 32,000 clones, around 87% being singletons. The sequencing sample was made of peripheral blood. Source of these receptors: a man aged 60-69 years with active COVID-19.

This clone was found once. V usage is TRBV12-3 or TRBV12-4 and J usage is TRBJ2-3; D gene unclear. The CDR3 runs to 13 residues. With 6 bases removed from V and 0 bases from J, the gap between germline ends came to 7 bases. CDR3 loop: CASSKLSTDTQYF. DNA for the CDR3: TGTGCCAGCAGCAAACTTAGCACAGATACGCAGTATTTT.

V gene TRBV10-1 combines with J gene TRBJ2-7; weak D call: TRBD1 (5 bases). The V gene lost 5 bases and the J gene lost 0 bases, with 20 bases spanning the gap. Germline lookup yields CDR1 WNHNN and CDR2 SYGVQD (reference sequence). The CDR3 sequence is 17 residues long. The CDR3 DNA is TGCGCCAGCAGTAAAGTCATCCGGCGCCAGGGCTCCTACGAGCAGTACTTC. Encoded protein: CASSKVIRRQGSYEQYF.

The rearrangement joins TRBV18 to TRBJ2-7; the match to TRBD1 covers 9 bases. The CDR3 sequence is 15 residues long. The ends lost 3 bases at V and 0 bases at J; junction bases unmatched: 3. The germline gives CDR1 KGHSH, CDR2 LQKENI. The CDR3 sequence: CASSPRQGGSYEQYF. The CDR3, as DNA: TGTGCCAGCTCACCTCGACAGGGGGGCTCCTACGAGCAGTACTTC.

The chain employs TRBV7-8 and TRBJ2-1; 12 nucleotides agree with TRBD2. The CDR3 has 15 amino acids. The junction had 5 bases not matched to a gene; V was cut back by 1 base and J by 10 bases. In germline, CDR1 is SGHVS, CDR2 FQNEAQ. CDR3 in DNA: TGTGCCAGCAGCTTAGTTCATCTAGCGGGAGGGGAGCAGTTCTTC. It yields the protein CASSLVHLAGGEQFF. Looking up the rest from reference TRBV7-8 and TRBJ2-1 gives the full variable domain: GAGVSQSPRYKVAKRGQDVALRCDPISGHVSLFWYQQALGQGPEFLTYFQNEAQLDKSGLPSDRFFAERPEGSVSTLKIQRTQQEDSAVYLCASSLVHLAGGEQFFGPGTRLTVL.

This clone was counted between two and nine times. This chain connects TRBV4-1 to TRBJ2-5; 7 bases agree with TRBD1. The V segment lost 1 base and the J segment 2 bases; nucleotides outside the gene matches: 10. The CDR3 loop spans 17 amino acids. The germline gives CDR1 MGHRA, CDR2 YSYEKL. This CDR3 reads CASSQAPLTGTQETQYF. The DNA of the CDR3 is TGCGCCAGCAGCCAAGCTCCTCTGACAGGGACACAAGAGACCCAGTACTTC.

The chain employs TRBV5-1 and TRBJ2-4, with 9 bases identical to TRBD2. Germline V gene sequence: CDR1 SGHRS, CDR2 YFSETQ. This CDR3 comprises 18 residues. The V segment lost 3 bases and the J segment 2 bases; nucleotides outside the gene matches: 12. CDR3 loop: CASSSASGTEVTKNIQYF. The CDR3 DNA reads TGCGCCAGCAGCTCGGCTAGCGGGACGGAGGTGACCAAAAACATTCAGTACTTC.

The V and J genes are TRBV7-2 and TRBJ2-2, with 11 bases that match TRBD1. Per the germline V gene, CDR1 is SGHTA and CDR2 is FQGNSA. The CDR3 is made up of 14 amino acids. The ends lost 3 bases at V and 7 bases at J; junction bases unmatched: 1. The CDR3 sequence: CASSLGTGGGELFF. Here the CDR3 DNA reads TGTGCCAGCAGCTTGGGGACAGGGGGCGGGGAGCTGTTTTTT.

The chain couples TRBV6-5 to TRBJ2-3, with D uncertain. The ends were cut back, 6 bases at V and 2 bases at J, with 6 bases in the middle. The germline gives CDR1 MNHEY, CDR2 SVGAGI. The CDR3 sequence is 12 residues long. CDR3 nucleotides: TGTGCCAGCAGGGGCGACACAGATACGCAGTATTTT. Its protein is CASRGDTDTQYF.

The chain uses TRBV18 and TRBJ2-1; 8 bases match TRBD1. Germline V gene lookup returns CDR1 KGHSH and CDR2 LQKENI. V shed 6 bases and J 1 base; nucleotides not matched to a gene: 5. The CDR3 is 15 amino acids. The CDR3 DNA follows: TGTGCCAGCTCTCTAGACAGGGGTTCCTACAATGAGCAGTTCTTC. Its translation: CASSLDRGSYNEQFF. Drawing the rest from reference TRBV18 and TRBJ2-1, the complete variable domain is NAGVMQNPRHLVRRRGQEARLRCSPMKGHSHVYWYRQLPEEGLKFMVYLQKENIIDESGMPKERFSAEFPKEGPSILRIQQVVRGDSAAYFCASSLDRGSYNEQFFGPGTRLTVL.

V and J are TRBV7-9 and TRBJ2-5; possible D gene TRBD2, 5 bases. This CDR3 contains 12 residues. V lost 4 bases and J lost 7, with 10 bases in between. Germline CDR1 is SEHNR and CDR2 is FQNEAQ (reference sequence). As DNA, the CDR3 is TGTGCCAGCAGCTCGGTAGAGGGGACCCAGTACTTC. The encoded protein is CASSSVEGTQYF.

The V and J genes are TRBV27 and TRBJ1-2; 8 nucleotides align to TRBD1. CDR1 is MNHEY, CDR2 SMNVEV, per germline (reference sequence). There are 14 residues in the CDR3. V was clipped by 2 bases and J by 9 bases; unmatched bases: 8. In DNA form, the CDR3 reads TGTGCCAGCAGTTTAAGGGACAGGCCCCTCCGCTACACCTTC. Amino acids: CASSLRDRPLRYTF.

The chain carries TRBV18 and TRBJ1-4, with D hard to call. Germline V lookup: CDR1 KGHSH, CDR2 LQKENI. This CDR3 region has 15 residues. Trimming cost V 3 bases and J 4 bases, with 12 bases left between them. The CDR3: CASSPSGSNNEKLFF. CDR3 DNA: TGTGCCAGCTCACCGTCCGGGAGCAATAATGAAAAACTGTTTTTT.

The chain joins TRBV6-9 to TRBJ1-4; D unclear. Deletions cut 8 bases from V and 8 bases from J, with 18 bases between. The V gene's germline CDR1 is MNHGY and CDR2 SVAAGI. The CDR3 totals 14 residues. The CDR3 loop is CASVPAVEIEKLFF. As DNA, the CDR3 is TGTGCCAGCGTTCCCGCGGTAGAGATCGAAAAACTGTTTTTT.

The chain is built from TRBV19 and TRBJ1-2, with D possibly being TRBD1 (5 bases). V lost 8 bases and J lost 3, with 13 bases in between. The CDR3 length is 13 residues. CDR1 LNHDA and CDR2 SQIVND come from the germline V gene (reference sequence). CDR3 sequence reads: CASGRGEDYGYTF. CDR3 bases: TGTGCCAGTGGCAGAGGGGAGGACTATGGCTACACCTTC.

J is TRBJ2-1 and V is TRBV4-1; D may be TRBD1 (7 bases). The CDR3 covers 16 residues. Germline V gene lookup returns CDR1 MGHRA and CDR2 YSYEKL. V was clipped by 0 bases and J by 4 bases, with 13 bases between them. CDR3 sequence: CASSQDNRGGYNEQFF. CDR3 coding DNA: TGCGCCAGCAGCCAAGATAACAGGGGAGGATACAATGAGCAGTTCTTC.

V is TRBV12-3 or TRBV12-4 and J is TRBJ2-7, with 7 bases matching TRBD2. The V gene end was trimmed by 6 bases and the J gene end by 2 bases; junction bases not matched to a gene: 4. CDR3 length equals 13 residues. The CDR3 sequence is CASRLSGAYEQYF. The CDR3 bases are TGTGCCAGCAGGCTAAGCGGGGCCTACGAGCAGTACTTC.

V and J are TRBV7-3 and TRBJ2-1, with D maybe TRBD2 (5 bases). CDR3 size: 16 residues. CDR1 is SGHTA, CDR2 FQGTGA, per germline. Trimming stripped 2 bases from V and 5 bases from J, with 16 bases between. In DNA, the CDR3 is TGTGCCAGCAGCTTAGGACTGTACGAATCGGACAATGAGCAGTTCTTC. Translated, it gives CASSLGLYESDNEQFF.

The rearrangement joins TRBV5-4 to TRBJ2-5; maybe TRBD1 (6 bases). The CDR3 covers 14 residues. V was trimmed by 1 base and J by 2 bases, leaving 9 bases between them. Per germline, CDR1 SGHNT and CDR2 YYREEE (reference sequence). This CDR3 reads CASSLRDRQETQYF. The CDR3 DNA follows: TGTGCCAGCAGCTTGCGTGACAGGCAAGAGACCCAGTACTTC.

The V call is TRBV3-1 (or the pseudogene TRBV3-2), the J call TRBJ1-4; 10 nucleotides align to TRBD1. CDR1 is LGHDT and CDR2 is YNNKEL in the germline V gene (reference sequence). The trim removed 7 bases at V and 7 bases at J, leaving 6 bases unmatched. The CDR3 loop spans 14 amino acids. The CDR3 DNA reads as TGTGCCAGCAAAGCTCGGGACAGGGGTGAAAAACTGTTTTTT. This encodes CASKARDRGEKLFF.

This clone was recorded a few times. The V and J genes are TRBV7-3 and TRBJ2-5, with TRBD1 as a possible D gene (5 bases). The CDR3 contains 14 residues. Germline V gene sequence: CDR1 SGHTA, CDR2 FQGTGA. V was clipped by 5 bases and J by 5 bases, with 15 bases between them. The CDR3 region has the DNA TGTGCCAGCAGCCGGGTGGCAGGGCGGGAGACCCAGTACTTC. Residues: CASSRVAGRETQYF.

The V call is TRBV27, the J call TRBJ1-4, with D tentatively TRBD1 (6 bases). The germline V gene has CDR1 MNHEY and CDR2 SMNVEV (reference sequence). The germline V and J ends were trimmed by 6 bases and 4 bases, with 9 bases remaining between them. The CDR3 loop spans 13 amino acids. CDR3 DNA sequence: TGTGCCAGCAGGACAGGCTTTAATGAAAAACTGTTTTTT. It encodes CASRTGFNEKLFF. The complete variable domain, with remaining parts taken from reference TRBV27 and TRBJ1-4, reads EAQVTQNPRYLITVTGKKLTVTCSQNMNHEYMSWYRQDPGLGLRQIYYSMNVEVTDKGDVPEGYKVSRKEKRNFPLILESPSPNQTSLYFCASRTGFNEKLFFGSGTQLSVL.

The chain combines TRBV21-1 with TRBJ1-2. TRBV21-1 is given as a pseudogene. The CDR3 runs to 15 residues. CDR3 residues: CASSIRGRPNYGYTF. CDR3 bases: TGTGCCAGCAGCATAAGAGGCAGACCTAACTATGGCTACACCTTC.